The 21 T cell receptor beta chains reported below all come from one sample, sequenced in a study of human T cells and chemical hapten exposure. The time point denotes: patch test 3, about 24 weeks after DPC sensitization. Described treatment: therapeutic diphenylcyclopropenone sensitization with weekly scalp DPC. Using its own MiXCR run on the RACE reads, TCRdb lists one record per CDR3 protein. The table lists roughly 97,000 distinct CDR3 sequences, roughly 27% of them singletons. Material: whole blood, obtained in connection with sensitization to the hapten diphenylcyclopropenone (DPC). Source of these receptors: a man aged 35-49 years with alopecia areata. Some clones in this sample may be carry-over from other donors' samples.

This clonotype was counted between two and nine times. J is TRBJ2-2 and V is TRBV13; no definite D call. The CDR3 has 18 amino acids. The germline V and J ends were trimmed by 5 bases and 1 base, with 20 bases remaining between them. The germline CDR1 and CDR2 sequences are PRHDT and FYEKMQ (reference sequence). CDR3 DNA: TGTGCCAGCAGCCTCCCTGCAGCGTGGGCCCAGAACACCGGGGAGCTGTTTTTT. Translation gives CASSLPAAWAQNTGELFF. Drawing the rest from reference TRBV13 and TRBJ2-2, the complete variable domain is AAGVIQSPRHLIKEKRETATLKCYPIPRHDTVYWYQQGPGQDPQFLISFYEKMQSDKGSIPDRFSAQQFSDYHSELNMSSLELGDSALYFCASSLPAAWAQNTGELFFGEGSRLTVL.

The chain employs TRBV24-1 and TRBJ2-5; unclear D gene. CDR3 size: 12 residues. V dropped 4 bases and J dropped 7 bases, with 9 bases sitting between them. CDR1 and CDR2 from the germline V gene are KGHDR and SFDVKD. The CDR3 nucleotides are TGTGCCACCAGTGAGCACGTAGGGACCCAGTACTTC. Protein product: CATSEHVGTQYF.

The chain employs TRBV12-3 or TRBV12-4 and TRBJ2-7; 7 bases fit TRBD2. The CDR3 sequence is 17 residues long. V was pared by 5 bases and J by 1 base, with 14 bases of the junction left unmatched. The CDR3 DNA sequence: TGTGCCAGCAGTCAACTCCCGGGAGGCGGGGCATCCTACGAGCAGTACTTC. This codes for CASSQLPGGGASYEQYF.

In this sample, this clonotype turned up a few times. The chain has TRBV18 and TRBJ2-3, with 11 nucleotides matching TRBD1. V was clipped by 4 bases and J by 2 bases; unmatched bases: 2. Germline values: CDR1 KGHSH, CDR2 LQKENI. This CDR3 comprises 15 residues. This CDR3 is CASSLDRGHTDTQYF. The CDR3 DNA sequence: TGTGCCAGCTCACTGGACAGGGGGCACACAGATACGCAGTATTTT.

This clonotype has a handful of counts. Here the CDR3 DNA reads TGTGCCAGCAGTTTGAGCGGGAGGGGCGGAGATACGCAGTATTTT. Translated, it gives CASSLSGRGGDTQYF. The chain is built from TRBV6-6 and TRBJ2-3; TRBD2 matches at 10 bases. V gave up 4 bases and J gave up 5 bases; unmatched junction bases: 6. The CDR3 has 15 amino acids. Per germline, CDR1 MNHNY and CDR2 SVGAGI (reference sequence).

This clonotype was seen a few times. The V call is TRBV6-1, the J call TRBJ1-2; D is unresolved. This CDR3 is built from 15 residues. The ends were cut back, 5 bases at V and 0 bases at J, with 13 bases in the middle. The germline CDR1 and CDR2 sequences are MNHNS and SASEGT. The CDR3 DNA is TGTGCCAGCAGTCCCCAAGACAAAGCTAACTATGGCTACACCTTC. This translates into CASSPQDKANYGYTF.

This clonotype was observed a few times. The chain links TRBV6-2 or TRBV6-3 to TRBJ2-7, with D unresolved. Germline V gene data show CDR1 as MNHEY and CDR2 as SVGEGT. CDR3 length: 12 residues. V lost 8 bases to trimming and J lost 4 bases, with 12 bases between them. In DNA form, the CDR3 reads TGTGCCAGCCAGCCGGCAGCTTACGAGCAGTACTTC. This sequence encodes CASQPAAYEQYF.

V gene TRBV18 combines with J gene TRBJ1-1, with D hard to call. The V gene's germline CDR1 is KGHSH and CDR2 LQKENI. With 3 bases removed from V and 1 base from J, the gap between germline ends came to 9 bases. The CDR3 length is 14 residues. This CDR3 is CASSPNAANTEAFF. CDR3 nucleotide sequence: TGTGCCAGCTCACCCAACGCAGCGAACACTGAAGCTTTCTTT.

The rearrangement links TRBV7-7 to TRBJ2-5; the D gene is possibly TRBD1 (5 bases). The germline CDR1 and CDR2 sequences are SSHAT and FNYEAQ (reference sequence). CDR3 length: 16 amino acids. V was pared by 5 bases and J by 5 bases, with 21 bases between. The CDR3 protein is CASSLAVGAGIETQYF. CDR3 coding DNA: TGTGCCAGCAGCCTTGCCGTTGGGGCAGGTATTGAGACCCAGTACTTC.

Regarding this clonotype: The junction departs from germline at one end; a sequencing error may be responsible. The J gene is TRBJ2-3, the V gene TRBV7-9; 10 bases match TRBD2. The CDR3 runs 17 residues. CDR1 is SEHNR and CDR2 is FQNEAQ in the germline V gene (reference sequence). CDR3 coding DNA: TGTGCCAGCGGCTTAGTCGCTAGCGGGAGTGGCACAGATACGCAGTATTTT. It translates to CASGLVASGSGTDTQYF.

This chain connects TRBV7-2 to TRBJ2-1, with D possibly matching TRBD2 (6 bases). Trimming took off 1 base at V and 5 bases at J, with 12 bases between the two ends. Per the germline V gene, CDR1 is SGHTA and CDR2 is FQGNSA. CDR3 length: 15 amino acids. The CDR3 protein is CASSLELASHNEQFF. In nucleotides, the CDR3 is TGTGCCAGCAGCTTAGAACTAGCTTCCCACAATGAGCAGTTCTTC.

CDR3 sequence: CASTPDSYNSPLHF. The DNA of the CDR3 is TGTGCCAGCACTCCGGACTCCTATAATTCACCCCTCCACTTT. This chain connects TRBV2 to TRBJ1-6; no firm D call. V was cut by 7 bases and J by 0 bases, with 7 bases left in between. The CDR3 runs to 14 residues. Per germline, CDR1 SNHLY and CDR2 FYNNEI.

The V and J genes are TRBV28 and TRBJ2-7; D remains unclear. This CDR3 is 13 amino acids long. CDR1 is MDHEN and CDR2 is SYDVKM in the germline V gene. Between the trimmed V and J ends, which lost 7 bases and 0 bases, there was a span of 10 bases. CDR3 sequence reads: CASTRVHSYEQYF. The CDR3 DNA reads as TGTGCCAGCACCCGGGTCCACTCCTACGAGCAGTACTTC. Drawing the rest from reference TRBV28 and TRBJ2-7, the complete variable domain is DVKVTQSSRYLVKRTGEKVFLECVQDMDHENMFWYRQDPGLGLRLIYFSYDVKMKEKGDIPEGYSVSREKKERFSLILESASTNQTSMYLCASTRVHSYEQYFGPGTRLTVT.

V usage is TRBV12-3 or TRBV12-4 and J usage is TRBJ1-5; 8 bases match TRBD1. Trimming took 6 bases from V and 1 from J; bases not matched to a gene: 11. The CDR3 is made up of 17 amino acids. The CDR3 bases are TGTGCCAGCAGCCGTCCCAGGACAGGGAGGAGCAATCAGCCCCAGCATTTT. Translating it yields CASSRPRTGRSNQPQHF.

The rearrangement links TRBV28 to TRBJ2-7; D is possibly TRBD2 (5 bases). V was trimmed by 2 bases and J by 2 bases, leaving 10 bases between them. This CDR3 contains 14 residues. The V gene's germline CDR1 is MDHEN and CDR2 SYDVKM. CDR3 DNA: TGTGCCAGCAGTTTACACTCGCGGGCCTACGAGCAGTACTTC. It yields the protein CASSLHSRAYEQYF. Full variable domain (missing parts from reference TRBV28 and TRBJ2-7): DVKVTQSSRYLVKRTGEKVFLECVQDMDHENMFWYRQDPGLGLRLIYFSYDVKMKEKGDIPEGYSVSREKKERFSLILESASTNQTSMYLCASSLHSRAYEQYFGPGTRLTVT.

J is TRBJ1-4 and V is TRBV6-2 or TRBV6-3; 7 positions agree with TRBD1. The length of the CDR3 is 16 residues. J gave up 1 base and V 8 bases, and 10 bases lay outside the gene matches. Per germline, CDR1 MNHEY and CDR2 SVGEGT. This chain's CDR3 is CASGLRQGVTNEKLFF. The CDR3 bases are TGTGCCAGCGGCCTGCGACAGGGCGTAACTAATGAAAAACTGTTTTTT.

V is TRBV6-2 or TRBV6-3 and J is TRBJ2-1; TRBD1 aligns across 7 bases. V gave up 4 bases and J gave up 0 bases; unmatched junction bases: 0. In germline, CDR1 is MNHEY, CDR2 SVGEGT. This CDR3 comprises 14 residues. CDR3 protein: CASSWDSSYNEQFF. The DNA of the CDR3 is TGTGCCAGCAGTTGGGACAGCTCCTACAATGAGCAGTTCTTC.

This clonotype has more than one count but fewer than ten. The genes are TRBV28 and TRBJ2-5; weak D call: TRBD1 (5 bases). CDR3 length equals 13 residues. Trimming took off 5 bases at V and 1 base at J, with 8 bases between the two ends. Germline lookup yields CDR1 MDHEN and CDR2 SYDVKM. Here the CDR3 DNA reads TGTGCCAGCAGTCCGACAGTCCAAGAGACCCAGTACTTC. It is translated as CASSPTVQETQYF.

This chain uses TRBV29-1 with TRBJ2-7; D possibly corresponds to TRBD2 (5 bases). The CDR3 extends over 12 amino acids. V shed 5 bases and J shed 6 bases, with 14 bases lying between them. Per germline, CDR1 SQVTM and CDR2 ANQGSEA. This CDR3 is CSVTESRGEQYF. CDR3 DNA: TGCAGCGTTACCGAGTCCCGGGGCGAGCAGTACTTC.

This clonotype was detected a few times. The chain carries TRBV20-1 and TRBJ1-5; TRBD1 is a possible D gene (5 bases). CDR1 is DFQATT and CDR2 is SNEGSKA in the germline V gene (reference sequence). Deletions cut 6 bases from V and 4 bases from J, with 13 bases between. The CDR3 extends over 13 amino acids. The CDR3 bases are TGCAGTGCCTATTCAGGGCCAAATCAGCCCCAGCATTTT. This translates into CSAYSGPNQPQHF.

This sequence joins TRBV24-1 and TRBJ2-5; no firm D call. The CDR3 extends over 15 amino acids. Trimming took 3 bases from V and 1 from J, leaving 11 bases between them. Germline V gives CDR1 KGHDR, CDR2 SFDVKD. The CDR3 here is CATSDASPGQETQYF. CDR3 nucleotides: TGTGCCACCAGTGATGCCTCGCCAGGCCAAGAGACCCAGTACTTC.